A single sample is the source of the 11 T cell receptor beta chains below, sequenced in a study of shared clonotypes between healthy human individuals. The method was immunoSEQ multiplex PCR; TCRdb's version includes in-frame clones alone and lacks a portion of them. Among over a million clones listed, approximately 72% were seen once. The sequenced sample was memory CD4+ T cells sorted from blood. Subset denoted: CD45RA-negative fraction. The receptors originated from a man aged 18 to 29 in good health.

This clone was counted only a few times. Other DNA sequences in this sample translate to the same CDR3. The chain links TRBV27 to TRBJ2-3; D unresolved. V lost 3 bases and J lost 0, with 1 base in between. Germline V gene sequence: CDR1 MNHEY, CDR2 SMNVEV (reference sequence). This CDR3 comprises 12 residues. CDR3 nucleotides: TGTGCCAGCAGTTTTAGCACAGATACGCAGTATTTT. This encodes CASSFSTDTQYF.

This sequence joins TRBV7-6 and TRBJ2-5; 7 positions agree with TRBD2. The CDR3 extends over 15 amino acids. Per germline, CDR1 SGHVS and CDR2 FNYEAQ. V was pared by 5 bases and J by 5 bases, with 11 bases of the junction left unmatched. This CDR3 reads CASSPRTSRPETQYF. CDR3 DNA: TGTGCCAGCAGCCCTAGGACTAGTCGCCCGGAGACCCAGTACTTC.

The genes are TRBV18 and TRBJ1-6; 7 bases map to TRBD1. The CDR3 spans 15 residues. The V gene end was trimmed by 4 bases and the J gene end by 5 bases; junction bases not matched to a gene: 5. The germline V gene has CDR1 KGHSH and CDR2 LQKENI. CDR3 DNA sequence: TGTGCCAGCTCACAGACAGGGTACGATAATTCACCCCTCCACTTT. Encoded protein: CASSQTGYDNSPLHF.

This chain uses TRBV7-8 with TRBJ1-5; tentative D call: TRBD1 (5 bases). From germline, CDR1 is SGHVS and CDR2 FQNEAQ. V was clipped by 1 base and J by 1 base, with 11 bases between them. The CDR3 is made up of 16 amino acids. The CDR3, as DNA: TGTGCCAGCAGCTTAGTGCAGGGACGAAGCAATCAGCCCCAGCATTTT. Its protein product is CASSLVQGRSNQPQHF.

The chain is built from TRBV7-2 and TRBJ2-1; TRBD1 matches at 10 bases. With V trimmed by 5 bases and J by 6 bases, 7 bases remained unmatched. The CDR3 sequence is 15 residues long. Germline lookup yields CDR1 SGHTA and CDR2 FQGNSA. The CDR3 DNA sequence: TGTGCCAGCAGCCGGACGGGACAGGGGACCAATGAGCAGTTCTTC. Amino acid sequence: CASSRTGQGTNEQFF. Complete variable domain (other parts from reference TRBV7-2 and TRBJ2-1): GAGVSQSPSNKVTEKGKDVELRCDPISGHTALYWYRQSLGQGLEFLIYFQGNSAPDKSGLPSDRFSAERTGGSVSTLTIQRTQQEDSAVYLCASSRTGQGTNEQFFGPGTRLTVL.

Of note for this clone: The sample contains more than one DNA sequence encoding this CDR3. The V and J genes are TRBV30 and TRBJ2-2; TRBD1 aligns across 7 bases. The CDR3 has 14 amino acids. Germline lookup yields CDR1 GTSNPN and CDR2 SVGIG (reference sequence). V was clipped by 4 bases and J by 0 bases; unmatched bases: 2. This CDR3 is CAWTTGSNTGELFF. In nucleotides, the CDR3 is TGTGCCTGGACGACAGGGTCGAACACCGGGGAGCTGTTTTTT.

Only a few counts were recorded for this clone. CDR3 sequence reads: CASSSPAGNTDTQYF. CDR3 DNA sequence: TGTGCCAGCAGCTCGCCAGCGGGGAACACAGATACGCAGTATTTT. The V call is TRBV7-2, the J call TRBJ2-3, with 7 bases aligning to TRBD2. Unmatched junction bases numbered 6, after V lost 4 bases and J lost 2 bases. The germline V gene encodes CDR1 SGHTA and CDR2 FQGNSA. The CDR3 is made up of 15 amino acids.

This clone was observed many times. The chain employs TRBV19 and TRBJ2-1; D gene ambiguous. There are 13 residues in the CDR3. From germline, CDR1 is LNHDA and CDR2 SQIVND (reference sequence). The germline V and J ends were trimmed by 7 bases and 7 bases, with 14 bases remaining between them. Here the CDR3 reads CASMGTSKNEQFF. The CDR3 DNA is TGTGCCAGTATGGGAACCTCAAAGAATGAGCAGTTCTTC.

This clone was found many times. The same CDR3 is also encoded by other DNA sequences in this sample. The chain recombines TRBV9 with TRBJ1-1; the D is unclear. The germline V gene encodes CDR1 SGDLS and CDR2 YYNGEE. V was shortened by 0 bases and J by 0 bases, with 3 bases between the two germline ends. The CDR3 sequence is 13 residues long. The CDR3 region has the DNA TGTGCCAGCAGCGTAGAGGTGAACACTGAAGCTTTCTTT. It translates to CASSVEVNTEAFF.

As DNA, the CDR3 is TGCGCCAGCAGCACCGGGACAGGGAGCACTGAAGCTTTCTTT. Its protein product is CASSTGTGSTEAFF. The chain recombines TRBV5-1 with TRBJ1-1, with 9 bases fitting TRBD1. J was trimmed by 4 bases and V by 4 bases; bases with no gene match: 5. The CDR3 contains 14 residues. The germline CDR1 and CDR2 sequences are SGHRS and YFSETQ.

The chain combines TRBV19 with TRBJ2-1, with D perhaps TRBD1 (6 bases). CDR3 length equals 15 residues. Per the germline V gene, CDR1 is LNHDA and CDR2 is SQIVND (reference sequence). The V end lost 6 bases, the J end lost 3 bases, and 15 bases lay between the germline ends. The CDR3 reads CASSTQQGYYNEQFF. In DNA form, the CDR3 reads TGTGCCAGTAGCACGCAACAGGGATACTACAATGAGCAGTTCTTC. The full variable domain, its missing parts supplied by reference TRBV19 and TRBJ2-1, is DGGITQSPKYLFRKEGQNVTLSCEQNLNHDAMYWYRQDPGQGLRLIYYSQIVNDFQKGDIAEGYSVSREKKESFPLTVTSAQKNPTAFYLCASSTQQGYYNEQFFGPGTRLTVL.